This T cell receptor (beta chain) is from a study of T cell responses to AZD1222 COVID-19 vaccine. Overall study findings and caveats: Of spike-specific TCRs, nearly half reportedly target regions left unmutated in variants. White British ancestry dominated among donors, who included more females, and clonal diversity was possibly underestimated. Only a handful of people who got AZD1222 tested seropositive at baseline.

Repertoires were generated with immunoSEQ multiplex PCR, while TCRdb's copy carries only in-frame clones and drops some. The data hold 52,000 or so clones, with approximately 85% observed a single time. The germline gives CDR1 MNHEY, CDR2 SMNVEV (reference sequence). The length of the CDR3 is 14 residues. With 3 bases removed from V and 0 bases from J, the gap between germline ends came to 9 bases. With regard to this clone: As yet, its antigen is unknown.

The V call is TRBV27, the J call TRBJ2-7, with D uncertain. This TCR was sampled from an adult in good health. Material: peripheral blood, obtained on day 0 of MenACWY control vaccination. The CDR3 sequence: CASSLFRSSYEQYF. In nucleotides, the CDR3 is TGTGCCAGCAGTTTGTTCCGGAGCTCCTACGAGCAGTACTTC.